This T cell receptor beta chain was captured in a study of cytomegalovirus exposure and HLA in healthy donors. Between the trimmed V and J ends, which lost 5 bases and 2 bases, there was a span of 25 bases. CDR1 is MNHEY, CDR2 SMNVEV, per germline (reference sequence). CDR3 length equals 20 residues. PCR was performed using 60 Vbeta and 13 Jbeta primers. The table came from immunoSEQ multiplex PCR; TCRdb's copy has only in-frame clones and leaves some out. Here the sample spans about 180,000 clones, 80% being singletons. The chain recombines TRBV27 with TRBJ2-6, with D unclear. This receptor was obtained from a girl aged 5 to 17 in good health and CMV-seropositive. The sample consisted of PBMCs. This chain's CDR3 is CASSPSMTDPARPGANVLTF. Written as DNA, the CDR3 is TGTGCCAGCAGTCCTAGTATGACGGATCCCGCGAGGCCTGGGGCCAACGTCCTGACTTTC.